These 29 T cell receptor beta chains were sequenced from one sample in a study of shared clonotypes between healthy human individuals. TCRdb's copy holds only in-frame clones and misses some; the assay was immunoSEQ multiplex PCR. Of 650,000 to 700,000 clones detected, about 90% appear once; the ten largest clones hold 34%. The sequenced material came from memory CD8+ T cells from PBMCs. Described subset: CD45RO+ cells pooled with CCR7-negative TemRA cells. The receptors were gathered from a man aged 18 to 30 in good health. Some clones in this sample may be carry-over from other donors' samples.

The chain employs TRBV5-6 and TRBJ2-7; 9 nucleotides agree with TRBD1. Trimming took 1 base from V and 3 from J; bases not matched to a gene: 11. This CDR3 is built from 17 residues. Looked up from germline, CDR1 is SGHDT and CDR2 is YYEEEE. In nucleotides, the CDR3 is TGTGCCAGCAGCTTGTCGGGACAGGGAGACATATACTACGAGCAGTACTTC. It is translated as CASSLSGQGDIYYEQYF.

The chain is built from TRBV30 and TRBJ2-1, with 9 bases matching TRBD2. V was clipped by 4 bases and J by 7 bases; unmatched bases: 5. This CDR3 has 13 residues. Looked up from germline, CDR1 is GTSNPN and CDR2 is SVGIG (reference sequence). For the CDR3, the DNA is TGTGCCTGGAAAGGCGGGAGGGATAATGAGCAGTTCTTC. Translated, it gives CAWKGGRDNEQFF.

This CDR3 reads CASSQKGPTGTGELFF. The CDR3 nucleotides are TGTGCCAGCAGCCAAAAGGGGCCGACGGGCACCGGGGAGCTGTTTTTT. V usage is TRBV7-9 and J usage is TRBJ2-2, with a possible D match to TRBD1 (5 bases). CDR1 and CDR2 (germline): SEHNR, FQNEAQ (reference sequence). This CDR3 is 16 amino acids long. Trimming took off 5 bases at V and 4 bases at J, with 17 bases between the two ends.

This sequence joins TRBV15 and TRBJ2-7; D call uncertain. The length of the CDR3 is 14 residues. The germline gives CDR1 LNHNV, CDR2 YYDKDF (reference sequence). V was trimmed by 3 bases and J by 3 bases, leaving 12 bases between them. In nucleotides, the CDR3 is TGTGCCACCAGCAGCGGGTCTGGACGCTACGAGCAGTACTTC. Its protein is CATSSGSGRYEQYF.

The chain carries TRBV29-1 and TRBJ2-7; 7 nucleotides match TRBD2. The CDR3 runs to 16 residues. Trimming cost V 0 bases and J 3 bases; bases outside gene matches: 11. The germline CDR1 and CDR2 sequences are SQVTM and ANQGSEA. The CDR3 region has the DNA TGCAGCGTTGAAGATTGGAGGGGCGGGAGCTTCTACGAGCAGTACTTC. Its translation is CSVEDWRGGSFYEQYF.

The J gene is TRBJ2-1, the V gene TRBV5-1; the match to TRBD2 covers 7 bases. Germline trimming cut 1 base from V and 6 bases from J; bases unmatched to any gene: 7. Germline-derived CDR1 and CDR2 are SGHRS and YFSETQ. The CDR3 loop spans 15 amino acids. The CDR3 DNA sequence: TGCGCCAGCAGCTTGCTAGCGGAGTTGAGCAATGAGCAGTTCTTC. Amino acids: CASSLLAELSNEQFF.

The genes are TRBV15 and TRBJ2-5; D perhaps matches TRBD2 (6 bases). The J call is in doubt because the DNA end fits TRBJ2-7 better. Germline CDR1 LNHNV, CDR2 YYDKDF (reference sequence). The CDR3 consists of 15 residues. The CDR3 loop is CATSRLRDSPYEQYF. Written as DNA, the CDR3 is TGTGCCACCAGCAGGCTCAGGGACTCCCCCTACGAGCAGTACTTC.

The chain combines TRBV4-2 with TRBJ2-5; 12 nucleotides line up with TRBD2. V lost 0 bases and J lost 5; bases outside the gene matches: 19. The CDR3 totals 21 residues. CDR1 is LGHNA, CDR2 YNFKEQ, per germline. The CDR3 region has the DNA TGTGCCAGCAGCCAAGACCCTGAATTGATGGCTAGCGGGAGGGATAGGGAGACCCAGTACTTC. Amino acid sequence: CASSQDPELMASGRDRETQYF.

The chain carries TRBV27 and TRBJ1-2; D may be TRBD1 (6 bases). V lost 3 bases and J lost 6, with 17 bases in between. The CDR3 is made up of 15 amino acids. CDR1 MNHEY and CDR2 SMNVEV come from the germline V gene (reference sequence). The CDR3 reads CASSFAFAGDHGYTF. The CDR3 nucleotides are TGTGCCAGCAGTTTTGCCTTCGCAGGGGACCATGGCTACACCTTC.

This clone occurred a few times. J is TRBJ1-1 and V is TRBV5-5, with a tentative D call TRBD1 (6 bases). This CDR3 is 14 amino acids long. The V gene's germline CDR1 is SGHKS and CDR2 YYEKEE (reference sequence). V lost 4 bases and J 0 bases, leaving 10 bases between the germline ends. The CDR3 reads CASSQDSLNTEAFF. Here the CDR3 DNA reads TGTGCCAGCAGCCAGGACAGCCTGAACACTGAAGCTTTCTTT.

Comments on this clone: Distinct nucleotide sequences in the sample also encode this CDR3. V is TRBV4-1 and J is TRBJ2-7; D not certain. The V and J ends lost 1 base and 1 base respectively, with 8 bases between them. The length of the CDR3 is 14 residues. The germline V gene has CDR1 MGHRA and CDR2 YSYEKL. The CDR3 is CASSQVTVSYEQYF. The CDR3 coding sequence is TGCGCCAGCAGCCAAGTTACGGTTTCCTACGAGCAGTACTTC.

V gene TRBV11-2 combines with J gene TRBJ1-5; maybe TRBD1 (5 bases). Germline CDR1 reads SGHAT; CDR2 reads FQNNGV. The CDR3 has 14 residues. V was pared by 5 bases and J by 4 bases, with 12 bases between. CDR3 in DNA: TGTGCCAGCAGCGAGACAGATACTAATCAGCCCCAGCATTTT. It codes for CASSETDTNQPQHF. The whole variable domain, filled in from reference TRBV11-2 and TRBJ1-5, reads EAGVAQSPRYKIIEKRQSVAFWCNPISGHATLYWYQQILGQGPKLLIQFQNNGVVDDSQLPKDRFSAERLKGVDSTLKIQPAKLEDSAVYLCASSETDTNQPQHFGDGTRLSIL.

V is TRBV18 and J is TRBJ2-1; 13 nucleotides line up with TRBD2. CDR1 and CDR2 from the germline V gene are KGHSH and LQKENI. V was pared by 5 bases and J by 6 bases, with 7 bases of the junction left unmatched. The CDR3 is 16 amino acids. This CDR3 reads CASSSLGLAGLNEQFF. CDR3 DNA sequence: TGTGCCAGCTCAAGCCTGGGACTAGCGGGACTCAATGAGCAGTTCTTC.

This rearrangement joins TRBV11-2 to TRBJ2-2; D unclear. This CDR3 region has 12 residues. Germline values: CDR1 SGHAT, CDR2 FQNNGV. The V end was cut by 6 bases, the J end by 5 bases, with 7 bases between. CDR3 bases: TGTGCCAGCAGGGCCCGGACCGGGGAGCTGTTTTTT. It codes for CASRARTGELFF.

The V gene is TRBV9, the J gene TRBJ1-1, with D unresolved. CDR3 length equals 13 residues. CDR1 and CDR2 from the germline V gene are SGDLS and YYNGEE. The germline V and J ends were trimmed by 0 bases and 2 bases, with 5 bases remaining between them. CDR3: CASSVDQNTEAFF. The DNA of the CDR3 is TGTGCCAGCAGCGTAGACCAAAACACTGAAGCTTTCTTT.

For the CDR3, the DNA is TGTGCCAGCAGTCCCCGGGACACGATTAACGAGCAGTACTTC. This gives the protein CASSPRDTINEQYF. This chain links TRBV28 with TRBJ2-7; D may be TRBD1 (6 bases). Trimming stripped 5 bases from V and 5 bases from J, with 16 bases between. The CDR3 is 14 residues long. CDR1 MDHEN and CDR2 SYDVKM come from the germline V gene.

The gene calls are TRBV27 and TRBJ2-1; the D is unclear. Germline loops: CDR1 MNHEY, CDR2 SMNVEV (reference sequence). V was pared by 5 bases and J by 7 bases, with 9 bases between. This CDR3 is built from 12 residues. The CDR3 loop reads CASSLSRNEQFF. CDR3 sequence (DNA): TGTGCCAGCAGTCTCTCAAGGAATGAGCAGTTCTTC.

The V call is TRBV2, the J call TRBJ2-7, with 15 bases lining up with TRBD2. The CDR3 spans 17 residues. V lost 6 bases, J lost 7 bases, and 13 bases stayed unmatched. Germline assignment: CDR1 SNHLY and CDR2 FYNNEI. The CDR3 reads CASSGTSGRPGGGEQYF. The CDR3, as DNA: TGTGCCAGCAGCGGGACTAGCGGGAGGCCGGGCGGTGGTGAGCAGTACTTC.

This chain connects TRBV27 to TRBJ2-7; D not resolved. The CDR3 is 15 amino acids. Trimming pared 4 bases from V and 3 bases from J, leaving 16 bases between. The germline V gene has CDR1 MNHEY and CDR2 SMNVEV (reference sequence). CDR3 amino acids: CASSSGPRADYEQYF. DNA of the CDR3: TGTGCCAGCAGTTCGGGTCCAAGGGCCGACTACGAGCAGTACTTC.

This rearrangement joins TRBV25-1 to TRBJ2-2; no reliable D call. This CDR3 has 13 residues. Trimming took 1 base from V and 7 from J, leaving 7 bases between them. The germline V gene has CDR1 MGHDK and CDR2 SYGVNS. The CDR3 spells CASSEWFIGELFF. CDR3 bases: TGTGCCAGCAGTGAATGGTTTATCGGGGAGCTGTTTTTT.

The chain recombines TRBV5-6 with TRBJ1-2; D uncertain. The CDR3 sequence is 14 residues long. Trimming pared 0 bases from V and 5 bases from J, leaving 11 bases between. Germline CDR1 SGHDT, CDR2 YYEEEE. CDR3 region: CASSLDGGWYGYTF. In nucleotides, the CDR3 is TGTGCCAGCAGCTTGGACGGTGGGTGGTATGGCTACACCTTC.

The chain recombines TRBV7-6 with TRBJ2-5, with D hard to call. V was cut by 5 bases and J by 0 bases, with 4 bases left in between. Germline loops: CDR1 SGHVS, CDR2 FNYEAQ. The CDR3 is 12 residues long. The CDR3 sequence is CASSANQETQYF. The CDR3 DNA sequence: TGTGCCAGCAGCGCAAACCAAGAGACCCAGTACTTC.

CDR3 residues: CASSPWGQESEAFF. CDR3 nucleotides: TGTGCCAGCAGCCCATGGGGACAGGAAAGTGAAGCTTTCTTT. The chain employs TRBV9 and TRBJ1-1; 8 bases line up with TRBD1. J gave up 7 bases and V 4 bases, and 9 bases lay outside the gene matches. CDR1 is SGDLS, CDR2 YYNGEE, per germline. The CDR3 extends over 14 amino acids.

This clone appeared a single time. The chain uses TRBV9 and TRBJ1-2; D remains unclear. This CDR3 has 13 amino acids. The V gene's germline CDR1 is SGDLS and CDR2 YYNGEE. V was clipped by 0 bases and J by 8 bases, with 11 bases between them. The CDR3 region has the DNA TGTGCCAGCAGCGTAGACGGCAGAGGCGGCTACACCTTC. Encoded protein: CASSVDGRGGYTF.

The chain's CDR3 is CASSLSGTAYNEQFF. CDR3 coding DNA: TGTGCCAGCAGCCTTTCCGGGACAGCGTACAATGAGCAGTTCTTC. V is TRBV7-9 and J is TRBJ2-1, with 7 positions matching TRBD1. This CDR3 is 15 amino acids long. CDR1 is SEHNR and CDR2 is FQNEAQ in the germline V gene (reference sequence). Germline trimming cut 5 bases from V and 4 bases from J; bases unmatched to any gene: 8.

This sequence joins TRBV18 and TRBJ2-7; D unclear. The CDR3 is 15 amino acids. Germline loops: CDR1 KGHSH, CDR2 LQKENI. The germline V and J ends were trimmed by 3 bases and 2 bases, with 14 bases remaining between them. The CDR3 DNA reads as TGTGCCAGCTCACCTCCCGAGCGCCAACCCTACGAGCAGTACTTC. Protein: CASSPPERQPYEQYF.

The rearrangement links TRBV28 to TRBJ2-1; maybe TRBD1 (5 bases). The CDR3 contains 14 residues. The germline V and J ends were trimmed by 4 bases and 9 bases, with 16 bases remaining between them. Germline V gene data show CDR1 as MDHEN and CDR2 as SYDVKM. The CDR3 region is CASSSVDWGGEQFF. CDR3 nucleotides: TGTGCCAGCAGTTCGGTAGATTGGGGCGGTGAGCAGTTCTTC.

J is TRBJ2-7 and V is TRBV9; no definite D call. V was clipped by 0 bases and J by 3 bases, with 10 bases between them. Germline V gene lookup returns CDR1 SGDLS and CDR2 YYNGEE. The CDR3 covers 14 residues. The CDR3 nucleotides are TGTGCCAGCAGCGTAGGTTACAGCTTCTACGAGCAGTACTTC. The encoded protein is CASSVGYSFYEQYF.

V usage is TRBV5-1 and J usage is TRBJ2-7; 10 nucleotides match TRBD2. The ends lost 0 bases at V and 4 bases at J; junction bases unmatched: 4. This CDR3 has 15 residues. CDR1 and CDR2 from the germline V gene are SGHRS and YFSETQ. The CDR3 region has the DNA TGCGCCAGCAGCTTGGTGGCTAGCGGGAGTTACGAGCAGTACTTC. As protein: CASSLVASGSYEQYF.